This T cell receptor (beta chain) was documented in a study of early T cells in non-severe SARS-CoV-2 infection. Study background: Bulk RNA from unsorted whole blood was sequenced; chains were unpaired.

Study-wide points: Anti-spike CD8 responses were favored by VDJdb matching, which missed private and CD4 specificities.

The TCR library protocol was used to attach unique molecular identifiers. These identifiers were attached to individual cDNA molecules. TCRdb re-called the 5' RACE reads through MiXCR, storing one row per CDR3 protein. Of 55,000 to 70,000 distinct CDR3 sequences listed, approximately 11% are singletons. V shed 6 bases and J shed 5 bases, with 16 bases lying between them. The CDR3 covers 15 residues. The V gene's germline CDR1 is MDHEN and CDR2 SYDVKM. In its sample, this clonotype was seen many times. Its antigen remains unidentified. Sequencing used whole blood. This chain uses TRBV28 with TRBJ2-2, with a tentative D call TRBD2 (5 bases). This TCR derives from an adult who was a healthcare worker with PCR-confirmed SARS-CoV-2 infection or an uninfected control (not recorded which). Here the CDR3 reads CASSVGGILTGELFF. In DNA, the CDR3 is TGTGCCAGCAGCGTAGGAGGAATTCTTACCGGGGAGCTGTTTTTT.